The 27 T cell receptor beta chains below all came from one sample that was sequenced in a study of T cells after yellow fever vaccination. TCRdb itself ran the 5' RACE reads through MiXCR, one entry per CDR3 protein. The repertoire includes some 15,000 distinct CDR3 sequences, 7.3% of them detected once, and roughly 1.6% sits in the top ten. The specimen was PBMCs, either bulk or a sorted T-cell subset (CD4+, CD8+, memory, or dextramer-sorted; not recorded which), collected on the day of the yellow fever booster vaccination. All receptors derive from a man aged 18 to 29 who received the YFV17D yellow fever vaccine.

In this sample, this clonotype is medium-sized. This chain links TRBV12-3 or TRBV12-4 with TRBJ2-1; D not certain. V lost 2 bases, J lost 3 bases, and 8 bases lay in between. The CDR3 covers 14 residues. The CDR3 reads CASSLRRIYNEQFF. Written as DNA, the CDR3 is TGTGCCAGCAGTTTACGCCGGATCTACAATGAGCAGTTCTTC.

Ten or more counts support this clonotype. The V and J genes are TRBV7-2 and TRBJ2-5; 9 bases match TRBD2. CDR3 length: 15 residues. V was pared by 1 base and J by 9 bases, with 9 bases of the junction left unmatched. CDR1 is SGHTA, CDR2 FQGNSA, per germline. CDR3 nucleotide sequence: TGTGCCAGCAGCTTAGAAGGCGGGGGGGAGGGGTCCCAGTACTTC. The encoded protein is CASSLEGGGEGSQYF.

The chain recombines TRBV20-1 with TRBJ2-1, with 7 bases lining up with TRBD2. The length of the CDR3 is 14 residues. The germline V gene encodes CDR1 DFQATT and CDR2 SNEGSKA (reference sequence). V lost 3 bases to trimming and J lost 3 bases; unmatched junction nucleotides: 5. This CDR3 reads CSARASGDYNEQFF. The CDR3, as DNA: TGCAGTGCTAGGGCTAGCGGAGACTACAATGAGCAGTTCTTC.

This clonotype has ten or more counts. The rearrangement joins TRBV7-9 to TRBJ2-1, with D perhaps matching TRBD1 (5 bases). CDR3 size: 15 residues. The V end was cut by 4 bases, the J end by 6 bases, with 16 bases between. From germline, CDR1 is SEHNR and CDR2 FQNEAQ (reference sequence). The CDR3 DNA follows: TGTGCCAGCAGCTATACATTCAACAGGCCCAATGAGCAGTTCTTC. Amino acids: CASSYTFNRPNEQFF.

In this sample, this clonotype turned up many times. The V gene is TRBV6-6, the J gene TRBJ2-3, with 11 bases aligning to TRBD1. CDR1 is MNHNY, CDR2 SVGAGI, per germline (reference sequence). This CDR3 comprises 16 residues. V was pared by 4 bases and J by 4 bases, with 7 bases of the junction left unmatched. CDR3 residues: CASSSGQGARADTQYF. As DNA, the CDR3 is TGTGCCAGCAGTTCCGGACAGGGGGCGAGGGCAGATACGCAGTATTTT.

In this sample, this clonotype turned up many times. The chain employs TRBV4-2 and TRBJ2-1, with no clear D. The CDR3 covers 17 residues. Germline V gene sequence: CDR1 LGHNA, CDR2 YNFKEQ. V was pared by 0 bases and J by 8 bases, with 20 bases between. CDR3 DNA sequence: TGTGCCAGCAGCCAAGACCGGACCTCTACCCCGCGCGATGAGCAGTTCTTC. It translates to CASSQDRTSTPRDEQFF.

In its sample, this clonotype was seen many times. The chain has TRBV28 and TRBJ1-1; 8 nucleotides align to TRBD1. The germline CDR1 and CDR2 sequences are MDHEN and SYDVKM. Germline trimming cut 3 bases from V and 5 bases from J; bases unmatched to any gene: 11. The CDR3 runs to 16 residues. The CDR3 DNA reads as TGTGCCAGCAGTTTCCGGGACAGGAGATTTAGGACTGAAGCTTTCTTT. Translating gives CASSFRDRRFRTEAFF. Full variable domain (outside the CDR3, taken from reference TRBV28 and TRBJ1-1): DVKVTQSSRYLVKRTGEKVFLECVQDMDHENMFWYRQDPGLGLRLIYFSYDVKMKEKGDIPEGYSVSREKKERFSLILESASTNQTSMYLCASSFRDRRFRTEAFFGQGTRLTVV.

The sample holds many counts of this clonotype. CDR3 amino acids: CAWSVLEGSPLHF. CDR3 nucleotides: TGTGCCTGGAGTGTACTGGAAGGTTCACCCCTCCACTTT. The rearrangement uses TRBV30 and TRBJ1-6; no clear D. Germline values: CDR1 GTSNPN, CDR2 SVGIG (reference sequence). The V end was cut by 0 bases, the J end by 9 bases, with 9 bases between. The CDR3 is made up of 13 amino acids.

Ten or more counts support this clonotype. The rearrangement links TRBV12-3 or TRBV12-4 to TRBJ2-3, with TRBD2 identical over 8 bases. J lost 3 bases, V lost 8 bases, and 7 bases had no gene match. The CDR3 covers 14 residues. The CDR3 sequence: CASALGGGTDTQYF. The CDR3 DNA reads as TGTGCCAGCGCTCTCGGGGGGGGGACAGATACGCAGTATTTT.

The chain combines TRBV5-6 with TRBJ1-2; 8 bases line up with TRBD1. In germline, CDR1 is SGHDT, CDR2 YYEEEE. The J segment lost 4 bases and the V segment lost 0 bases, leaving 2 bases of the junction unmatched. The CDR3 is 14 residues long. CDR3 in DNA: TGTGCCAGCAGCTTGGCAGGGGGCGGCTATGGCTACACCTTC. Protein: CASSLAGGGYGYTF.

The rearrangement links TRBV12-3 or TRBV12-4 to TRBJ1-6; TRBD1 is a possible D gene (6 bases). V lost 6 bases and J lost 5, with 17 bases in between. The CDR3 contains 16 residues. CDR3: CASSLNRVGDNSPLHF. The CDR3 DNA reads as TGTGCCAGCAGCTTAAACAGGGTCGGTGATAATTCACCCCTCCACTTT.

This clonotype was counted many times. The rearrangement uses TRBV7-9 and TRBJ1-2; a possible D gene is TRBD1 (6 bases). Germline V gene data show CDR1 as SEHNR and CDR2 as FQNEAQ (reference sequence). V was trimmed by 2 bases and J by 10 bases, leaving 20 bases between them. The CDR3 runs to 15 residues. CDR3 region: CASSLFPDRSNYYTF. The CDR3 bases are TGTGCCAGCAGCTTATTTCCGGACAGATCTAACTACTACACCTTC.

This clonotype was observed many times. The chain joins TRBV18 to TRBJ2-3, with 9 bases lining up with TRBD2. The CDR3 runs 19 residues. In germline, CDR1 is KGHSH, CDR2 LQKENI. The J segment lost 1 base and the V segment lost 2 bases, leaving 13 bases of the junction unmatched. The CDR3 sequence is CASSPVTSGGYSGTDTQYF. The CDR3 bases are TGTGCCAGCTCACCAGTCACGAGCGGGGGGTACTCTGGCACAGATACGCAGTATTTT.

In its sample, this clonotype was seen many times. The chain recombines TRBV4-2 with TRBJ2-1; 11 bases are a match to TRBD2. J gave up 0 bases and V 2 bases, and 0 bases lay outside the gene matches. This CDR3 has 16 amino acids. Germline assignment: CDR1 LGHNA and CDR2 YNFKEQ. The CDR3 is CASSQLAGGSYNEQFF. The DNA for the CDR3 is TGTGCCAGCAGCCAACTAGCGGGGGGCTCCTACAATGAGCAGTTCTTC.

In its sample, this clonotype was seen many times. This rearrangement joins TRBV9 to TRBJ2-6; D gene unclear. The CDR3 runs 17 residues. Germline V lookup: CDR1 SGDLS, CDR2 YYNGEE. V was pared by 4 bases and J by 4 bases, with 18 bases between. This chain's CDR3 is CASSTRTLRSGANVLTF. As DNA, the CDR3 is TGTGCCAGCAGCACCAGGACCCTAAGGTCCGGGGCCAACGTCCTGACTTTC.

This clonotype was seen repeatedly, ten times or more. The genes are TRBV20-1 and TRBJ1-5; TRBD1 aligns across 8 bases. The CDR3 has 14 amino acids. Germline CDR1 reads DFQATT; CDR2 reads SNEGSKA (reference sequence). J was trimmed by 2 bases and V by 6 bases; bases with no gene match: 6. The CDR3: CSARRGQGNQPQHF. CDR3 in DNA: TGCAGTGCCCGACGGGGACAGGGCAATCAGCCCCAGCATTTT.

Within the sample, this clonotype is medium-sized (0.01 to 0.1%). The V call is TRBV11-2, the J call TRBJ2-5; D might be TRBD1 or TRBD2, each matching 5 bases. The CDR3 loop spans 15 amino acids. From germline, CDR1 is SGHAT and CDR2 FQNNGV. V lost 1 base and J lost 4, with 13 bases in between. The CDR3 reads CASSLGWDGAETQYF. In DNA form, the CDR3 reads TGTGCCAGCAGCTTAGGTTGGGACGGGGCAGAGACCCAGTACTTC.

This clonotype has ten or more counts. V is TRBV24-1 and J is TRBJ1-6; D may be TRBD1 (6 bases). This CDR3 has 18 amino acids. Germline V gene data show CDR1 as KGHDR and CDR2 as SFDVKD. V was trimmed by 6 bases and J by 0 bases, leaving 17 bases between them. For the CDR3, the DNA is TGTGCCACCAGTCCGACAGGTGTCAGGAGCTCCTATAATTCACCCCTCCACTTT. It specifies CATSPTGVRSSYNSPLHF.

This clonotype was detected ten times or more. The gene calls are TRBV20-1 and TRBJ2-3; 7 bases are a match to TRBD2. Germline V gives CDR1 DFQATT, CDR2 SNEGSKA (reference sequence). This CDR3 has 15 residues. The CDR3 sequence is CSADSSGSNTDTQYF. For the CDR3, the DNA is TGCAGCGCAGACTCTAGCGGTTCTAACACAGATACGCAGTATTTT.

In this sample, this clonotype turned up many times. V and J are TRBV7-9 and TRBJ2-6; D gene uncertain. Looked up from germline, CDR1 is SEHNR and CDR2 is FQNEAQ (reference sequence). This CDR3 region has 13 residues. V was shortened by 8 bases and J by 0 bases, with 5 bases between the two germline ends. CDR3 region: CASADSGANVLTF. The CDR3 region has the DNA TGTGCCAGCGCAGACTCTGGGGCCAACGTCCTGACTTTC.

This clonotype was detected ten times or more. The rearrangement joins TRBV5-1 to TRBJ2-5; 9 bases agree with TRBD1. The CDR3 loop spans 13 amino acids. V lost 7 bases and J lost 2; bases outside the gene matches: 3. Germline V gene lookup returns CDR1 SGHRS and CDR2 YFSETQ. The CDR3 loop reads CASGTGNQETQYF. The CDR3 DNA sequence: TGCGCCAGCGGGACAGGGAATCAAGAGACCCAGTACTTC.

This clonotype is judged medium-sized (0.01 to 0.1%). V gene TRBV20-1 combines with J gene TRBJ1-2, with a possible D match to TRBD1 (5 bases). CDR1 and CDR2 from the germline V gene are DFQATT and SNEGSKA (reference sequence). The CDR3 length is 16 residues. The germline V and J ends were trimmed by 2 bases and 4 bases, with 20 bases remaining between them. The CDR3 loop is CSARLPGNVKVYGYTF. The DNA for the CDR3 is TGCAGTGCTAGACTTCCAGGGAACGTGAAAGTCTATGGCTACACCTTC.

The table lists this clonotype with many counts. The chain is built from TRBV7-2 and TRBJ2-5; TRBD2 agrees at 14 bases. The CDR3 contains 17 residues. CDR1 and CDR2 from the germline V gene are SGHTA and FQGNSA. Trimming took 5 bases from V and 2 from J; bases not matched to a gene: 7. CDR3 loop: CASSTGLAGAKQETQYF. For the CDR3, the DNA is TGTGCCAGCAGCACGGGACTAGCGGGGGCGAAACAAGAGACCCAGTACTTC.

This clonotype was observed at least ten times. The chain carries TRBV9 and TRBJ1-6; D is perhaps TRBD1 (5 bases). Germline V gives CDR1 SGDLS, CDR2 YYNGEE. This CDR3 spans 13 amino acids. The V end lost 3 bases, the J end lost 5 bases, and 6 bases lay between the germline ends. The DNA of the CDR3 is TGTGCCAGCAGCGACAGGAATAATTCACCCCTCCACTTT. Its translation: CASSDRNNSPLHF.

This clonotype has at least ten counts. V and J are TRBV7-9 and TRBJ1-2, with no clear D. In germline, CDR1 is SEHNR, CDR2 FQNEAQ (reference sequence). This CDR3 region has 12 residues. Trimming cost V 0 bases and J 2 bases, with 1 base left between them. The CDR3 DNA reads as TGTGCCAGCAGCTTAGCGAACTATGGCTACACCTTC. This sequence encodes CASSLANYGYTF.

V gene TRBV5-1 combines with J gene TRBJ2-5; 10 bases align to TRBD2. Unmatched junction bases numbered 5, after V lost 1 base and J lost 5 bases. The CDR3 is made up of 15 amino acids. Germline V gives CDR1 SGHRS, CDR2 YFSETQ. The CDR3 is CASSLQGTSVETQYF. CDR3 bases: TGCGCCAGCAGCTTGCAGGGGACTAGCGTCGAGACCCAGTACTTC. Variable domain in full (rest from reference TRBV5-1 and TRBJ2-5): KAGVTQTPRYLIKTRGQQVTLSCSPISGHRSVSWYQQTPGQGLQFLFEYFSETQRNKGNFPGRFSGRQFSNSRSEMNVSTLELGDSALYLCASSLQGTSVETQYFGPGTRLLVL.

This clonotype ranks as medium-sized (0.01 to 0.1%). The CDR3 DNA sequence: TGTGCCAGCAGCTTAGGGGCCCGGTGGTTCCGCAAAGAGACCCAGTACTTC. This translates into CASSLGARWFRKETQYF. The chain employs TRBV7-2 and TRBJ2-5, with D unclear. V was cut by 1 base and J by 3 bases, with 18 bases left in between. Looked up from germline, CDR1 is SGHTA and CDR2 is FQGNSA. The CDR3 covers 17 residues.